Below are 30 T cell receptor beta chains sequenced from a single sample in a study of cytomegalovirus exposure and HLA in healthy donors. The PCR ran on 60 Vbeta and 13 Jbeta primers. Only in-frame clones appear in the TCRdb table, and some are missing; sequencing was by immunoSEQ multiplex PCR. The sample lists 150,000 to 200,000 clones, roughly 82% occurring once. Material for sequencing was PBMCs. All receptors derive from a woman in her 50s in good health and CMV-seropositive.

On this clone itself: This CDR3 is also generated by other DNA sequences in the sample. This chain uses TRBV13 with TRBJ2-5; tentatively, D is TRBD2 (6 bases). With 6 bases removed from V and 2 bases from J, the gap between germline ends came to 13 bases. The CDR3 runs to 14 residues. Germline loops: CDR1 PRHDT, CDR2 FYEKMQ (reference sequence). The CDR3 bases are TGTGCCAGCAGGTCTACGGGGGAGCAAGAGACCCAGTACTTC. Translation: CASRSTGEQETQYF. Full variable domain (outside the CDR3, taken from reference TRBV13 and TRBJ2-5): AAGVIQSPRHLIKEKRETATLKCYPIPRHDTVYWYQQGPGQDPQFLISFYEKMQSDKGSIPDRFSAQQFSDYHSELNMSSLELGDSALYFCASRSTGEQETQYFGPGTRLLVL.

This sequence joins TRBV30 and TRBJ1-5; 7 bases align to TRBD1. CDR3 size: 14 residues. V lost 1 base and J lost 8; bases outside the gene matches: 8. Germline V gene lookup returns CDR1 GTSNPN and CDR2 SVGIG (reference sequence). The CDR3 here is CAWSAGTVAEPQHF. For the CDR3, the DNA is TGTGCCTGGAGTGCGGGGACAGTCGCCGAGCCCCAGCATTTT.

The V and J genes are TRBV2 and TRBJ1-6; 9 bases line up with TRBD1. Germline V CDR1 and CDR2: SNHLY, FYNNEI. J gave up 9 bases and V 5 bases, and 5 bases lay outside the gene matches. The length of the CDR3 is 14 residues. The chain's CDR3 is CASSLGQGSSPLHF. The CDR3 DNA follows: TGTGCCAGCAGTTTGGGACAGGGTTCTTCACCCCTCCACTTT.

V and J are TRBV15 and TRBJ2-1, with TRBD1 identical over 8 bases. The CDR3 has 15 residues. Germline-derived CDR1 and CDR2 are LNHNV and YYDKDF (reference sequence). V lost 8 bases, J lost 2 bases, and 8 bases stayed unmatched. The CDR3 DNA is TGTGCCACCCGTCTGCGGACAGGGCCCTACAATGAGCAGTTCTTC. It yields the protein CATRLRTGPYNEQFF.

V usage is TRBV2 and J usage is TRBJ2-5, with a weak D call TRBD1 (6 bases). Trimming pared 4 bases from V and 3 bases from J, leaving 9 bases between. CDR1 SNHLY and CDR2 FYNNEI come from the germline V gene. CDR3 size: 13 residues. The DNA of the CDR3 is TGTGCCAGCAGTGTCGGACAGAAAGAGACCCAGTACTTC. It is translated as CASSVGQKETQYF.

This chain uses TRBV9 with TRBJ1-2; 9 positions match TRBD1. The junction had 9 bases not matched to a gene; V was cut back by 6 bases and J by 3 bases. The CDR3 loop spans 15 amino acids. Germline values: CDR1 SGDLS, CDR2 YYNGEE. DNA for the CDR3: TGTGCCAGCACGGAGAAAACAGGGGGCGACTATGGCTACACCTTC. It is translated as CASTEKTGGDYGYTF.

This rearrangement joins TRBV7-2 to TRBJ2-5; 11 bases fit TRBD2. In germline, CDR1 is SGHTA, CDR2 FQGNSA. V shed 5 bases, J shed 1 base, and the junction held 6 bases outside the gene matches. This CDR3 is built from 16 residues. CDR3 residues: CASSLSTSGGQETQYF. The CDR3 bases are TGTGCCAGCAGCCTAAGTACTAGCGGGGGCCAAGAGACCCAGTACTTC.

The chain has TRBV9 and TRBJ2-3; 7 bases agree with TRBD2. Germline values: CDR1 SGDLS, CDR2 YYNGEE. V dropped 0 bases and J dropped 3; count of bases not matched to a gene: 10. The length of the CDR3 is 17 residues. The CDR3 spells CASSVGLSGLVTDTQYF. The CDR3 nucleotides read TGTGCCAGCAGCGTAGGGTTAAGTGGACTAGTAACAGATACGCAGTATTTT.

J is TRBJ2-3 and V is TRBV25-1; D is perhaps TRBD2 (6 bases). The germline V gene has CDR1 MGHDK and CDR2 SYGVNS. Trimming left V 2 bases short and J 0 bases short, with 12 bases between. CDR3 length: 16 residues. The chain's CDR3 is CASSEVGGSSTDTQYF. The CDR3 bases are TGTGCCAGCAGTGAAGTCGGGGGATCGAGCACAGATACGCAGTATTTT.

This rearrangement joins TRBV7-2 to TRBJ2-1, with 8 positions matching TRBD1. J gave up 8 bases and V 2 bases, and 8 bases lay outside the gene matches. Germline V gene sequence: CDR1 SGHTA, CDR2 FQGNSA. This CDR3 has 15 amino acids. The CDR3 nucleotides read TGTGCCAGCAGCTTAACCCGACAGGGGAGCGATGAGCAGTTCTTC. Its translation is CASSLTRQGSDEQFF.

This rearrangement joins TRBV2 to TRBJ2-5, with D unclear. Germline CDR1 is SNHLY and CDR2 is FYNNEI. V was pared by 7 bases and J by 0 bases, with 6 bases between. The CDR3 contains 12 residues. CDR3 in amino acids: CASKSDQETQYF. The DNA of the CDR3 is TGTGCCAGCAAATCAGACCAAGAGACCCAGTACTTC.

The chain links TRBV7-2 to TRBJ2-1, with TRBD2 matching 16 bases. Germline V gene data show CDR1 as SGHTA and CDR2 as FQGNSA. Trimming removed 7 bases from V and 8 bases from J; junction bases left unmatched: 11. The CDR3 sequence is 17 residues long. The CDR3: CASTGTSGGAVFDEQFF. The CDR3 region has the DNA TGTGCCAGCACCGGGACTAGCGGGGGGGCTGTTTTCGATGAGCAGTTCTTC.

V is TRBV5-4 and J is TRBJ1-3; D unclear. CDR1 is SGHNT and CDR2 is YYREEE in the germline V gene (reference sequence). This CDR3 has 13 amino acids. Trimming removed 3 bases at V and 4 bases at J, with 8 bases between. CDR3 in DNA: TGTGCCAGCAGCTATGTCGGGGGAAACACCATATATTTT. This translates into CASSYVGGNTIYF.

This rearrangement joins TRBV7-2 to TRBJ2-3; 11 bases are a match to TRBD2. Looked up from germline, CDR1 is SGHTA and CDR2 is FQGNSA. This CDR3 spans 15 amino acids. Losses at the gene ends were 5 bases for V and 2 bases for J; bases not matched to a gene: 3. The chain's CDR3 is CASSLTSGDTDTQYF. CDR3 sequence (DNA): TGTGCCAGCAGCCTGACTAGCGGGGACACAGATACGCAGTATTTT.

A word on this clone: The junction and the germline gene differ at one end; a read error may be behind it. J is TRBJ1-4 and V is TRBV6-8; 7 bases are shared with TRBD1. This CDR3 is built from 12 residues. CDR1 and CDR2 from the germline V gene are MNHGY and SAAAGT. Written as DNA, the CDR3 is TGCCATCCCACAGGGGAAAATGAAAAACTGTTTTTT. This translates into CHPTGENEKLFF.

The V and J genes are TRBV7-9 and TRBJ1-1; D not resolved. The germline V gene encodes CDR1 SEHNR and CDR2 FQNEAQ (reference sequence). V was cut by 6 bases and J by 7 bases, with 15 bases left in between. The CDR3 totals 13 residues. The CDR3 DNA sequence: TGTGCCAGCAGTTCGACCGAGACTATTGAAGCTTTCTTT. Its protein product is CASSSTETIEAFF.

The chain combines TRBV9 with TRBJ2-1; possible D gene TRBD2, 7 bases. In germline, CDR1 is SGDLS, CDR2 YYNGEE. The length of the CDR3 is 15 residues. V lost 3 bases, J lost 1 base, and 11 bases lay in between. The CDR3 loop is CASSAEGGSYNEQFF. The CDR3 region has the DNA TGTGCCAGCAGCGCCGAGGGGGGGTCCTACAATGAGCAGTTCTTC.

The V call is TRBV19, the J call TRBJ2-6, with TRBD2 identical over 16 bases. CDR1 is LNHDA and CDR2 is SQIVND in the germline V gene (reference sequence). V shed 3 bases and J 0 bases; nucleotides not matched to a gene: 5. CDR3 length: 20 residues. CDR3 bases: TGTGCCAGTAGTATCTTGGGACTAGCGGGGGGGGACTCTGGGGCCAACGTCCTGACTTTC. Translating gives CASSILGLAGGDSGANVLTF. The full variable domain, in which reference TRBV19 and TRBJ2-6 provide the parts outside the CDR3, is DGGITQSPKYLFRKEGQNVTLSCEQNLNHDAMYWYRQDPGQGLRLIYYSQIVNDFQKGDIAEGYSVSREKKESFPLTVTSAQKNPTAFYLCASSILGLAGGDSGANVLTFGAGSRLTVL.

The chain combines TRBV6-6 with TRBJ2-7; D may be TRBD2 (6 bases). V was trimmed by 2 bases and J by 0 bases, leaving 14 bases between them. The CDR3 is made up of 16 amino acids. CDR1 is MNHNY and CDR2 is SVGAGI in the germline V gene (reference sequence). The CDR3 spells CASSYAGGTFSYEQYF. In DNA form, the CDR3 reads TGTGCCAGCAGTTACGCCGGAGGGACCTTCTCCTACGAGCAGTACTTC.

The V gene is TRBV28, the J gene TRBJ1-2; the match to TRBD1 covers 9 bases. Germline V gene sequence: CDR1 MDHEN, CDR2 SYDVKM. J gave up 4 bases and V 6 bases, and 9 bases lay outside the gene matches. This CDR3 spans 15 amino acids. CDR3 loop: CASRDTGGLSYGYTF. The CDR3 region has the DNA TGTGCCAGCAGGGACACAGGGGGCCTAAGCTATGGCTACACCTTC.

The rearrangement links TRBV4-1 to TRBJ1-1; D unclear. The V and J ends lost 0 bases and 4 bases respectively, with 6 bases between them. This CDR3 has 13 amino acids. Per the germline V gene, CDR1 is MGHRA and CDR2 is YSYEKL. The CDR3 region is CASSQDYSTEAFF. The DNA of the CDR3 is TGCGCCAGCAGCCAAGATTATAGCACTGAAGCTTTCTTT.

The V call is TRBV7-9, the J call TRBJ2-7; the match to TRBD2 covers 13 bases. Germline CDR1 reads SEHNR; CDR2 reads FQNEAQ (reference sequence). V dropped 6 bases and J dropped 5; count of bases not matched to a gene: 7. The CDR3 runs to 15 residues. CDR3 DNA: TGTGCCAGCAGGCCCGGGACTAGCGGGGTGAACGAGCAGTACTTC. It is translated as CASRPGTSGVNEQYF.

V and J are TRBV5-1 and TRBJ2-7; perhaps TRBD1 as D (6 bases). Germline CDR1 is SGHRS and CDR2 is YFSETQ. The CDR3 totals 14 residues. Trimming shortened V by 4 bases and J by 2 bases, and 13 bases separated the two germline ends. CDR3: CASSTRGTPYEQYF. CDR3 coding DNA: TGCGCCAGCAGCACAAGGGGGACCCCCTACGAGCAGTACTTC.

The DNA of the CDR3 is TGTGCCAGCAGCTCCAGGGGGCTCGGTGAAAAACTGTTTTTT. Its translation is CASSSRGLGEKLFF. The J gene is TRBJ1-4, the V gene TRBV5-4, with 8 bases identical to TRBD1. After removal of 3 bases from V and 7 bases from J, the junction contained 5 bases not matched to a gene. Germline V gives CDR1 SGHNT, CDR2 YYREEE (reference sequence). This CDR3 contains 14 residues.

A single count supports this clone. The rearrangement joins TRBV7-9 to TRBJ2-5; TRBD1 is a possible D gene (6 bases). CDR1 and CDR2 from the germline V gene are SEHNR and FQNEAQ (reference sequence). V gave up 8 bases and J gave up 5 bases, with 6 bases separating them. CDR3 length equals 10 residues. CDR3 residues: CASGQETQYF. The CDR3 region has the DNA TGTGCCAGCGGACAGGAGACCCAGTACTTC.

The rearrangement links TRBV28 to TRBJ2-1; 8 positions agree with TRBD2. Germline CDR1 and CDR2: MDHEN and SYDVKM. V was clipped by 4 bases and J by 2 bases; unmatched bases: 7. The CDR3 is 16 residues long. CDR3 region: CASSSGGGSPYNEQFF. The CDR3 DNA reads as TGTGCCAGCAGTTCGGGCGGGGGGTCCCCCTACAATGAGCAGTTCTTC.

This chain connects TRBV5-1 to TRBJ1-1; D is perhaps TRBD1 (6 bases). Per germline, CDR1 SGHRS and CDR2 YFSETQ. V dropped 1 base and J dropped 7 bases, with 14 bases sitting between them. This CDR3 spans 14 amino acids. The CDR3 region has the DNA TGCGCCAGCAGCTTGTCAACAGGGACGAGTGAAGCTTTCTTT. It encodes CASSLSTGTSEAFF.

The rearrangement links TRBV6-5 to TRBJ1-1; possible D gene TRBD1, 5 bases. The CDR3 runs 14 residues. From germline, CDR1 is MNHEY and CDR2 SVGAGI. V shed 0 bases and J shed 5 bases, with 10 bases lying between them. CDR3 in amino acids: CASSYSGGNTEAFF. In DNA form, the CDR3 reads TGTGCCAGCAGTTACTCGGGGGGAAATACTGAAGCTTTCTTT.

The chain joins TRBV4-1 to TRBJ1-1, with 10 bases lining up with TRBD1. Germline V CDR1 and CDR2: MGHRA, YSYEKL. This CDR3 has 15 amino acids. J gave up 0 bases and V 7 bases, and 5 bases lay outside the gene matches. The CDR3: CASKRGTGVNTEAFF. In nucleotides, the CDR3 is TGCGCCAGCAAGAGGGGGACAGGGGTGAACACTGAAGCTTTCTTT.

This CDR3 reads CASSQSAALYEQYF. CDR3 in DNA: TGCGCCAGCAGCCAGAGCGCGGCTCTCTACGAGCAGTACTTC. This sequence joins TRBV5-1 and TRBJ2-7; unclear D gene. The CDR3 is made up of 14 amino acids. Germline loops: CDR1 SGHRS, CDR2 YFSETQ. V lost 4 bases, J lost 3 bases, and 14 bases lay in between.